These T cell receptor beta chains were read from a single sample in a study of blood T cells in healthy people across ages. TCRdb itself ran the 5' RACE reads through MiXCR, one entry per CDR3 protein. The sample records 1,100,000 or so distinct CDR3 sequences, around 43% being singletons. The specimen sequenced was blood. These receptors were obtained from a woman aged 55-69 years in good health. CDR3s leave out the opening cysteine and the closing phenylalanine or tryptophan. Fields, in order: V gene, J gene, D gene, CDR3 protein. A D gene is named only where the DNA matches it firmly.

TRBV10-3	TRBJ2-4	TRBD1	ASQETGGGNIQY
TRBV28	TRBJ2-1	TRBD2	ASSLGTSGNHEQF
TRBV7-3	TRBJ2-7	TRBD1	ASRPNGTDKDKTFDEQY
TRBV20-1	TRBJ2-1	.	SARDGVSYNEQF
TRBV6-2/TRBV6-3	TRBJ1-1	.	ASRENGGTEAF
TRBV28	TRBJ2-1	TRBD2	ASSLEASGISYNEQF
TRBV25-1	TRBJ2-5	TRBD1	ASSAGTGRAETQY
TRBV5-4	TRBJ2-1	TRBD1	ASSFGQGSGTKIYEQF
TRBV3-1	TRBJ2-5	.	ASSTRTAEQETQY
TRBV12-3/TRBV12-4	TRBJ1-2	.	ASSGEIARGYGYT
TRBV2	TRBJ2-2	TRBD1	ASSGQGPGELF
TRBV9	TRBJ2-3	.	ASSVAPTDTQY
TRBV12-3/TRBV12-4	TRBJ2-7	TRBD2	ASSPGLAGAEY
TRBV9	TRBJ2-3	.	ASSVAGFADTDTQY
TRBV20-1	TRBJ1-6	.	SARGARGRSPLH
TRBV7-9	TRBJ1-2	.	ASSTGTSGYT
TRBV20-1	TRBJ2-1	TRBD1	SAPRDRGVGNEQF